This entry lists 8 T cell receptor beta chains sequenced from one sample in a study of OX40 agonist ivuxolimab in advanced cancers. The method was immunoSEQ multiplex PCR; TCRdb's version includes in-frame clones alone and lacks a portion of them. The sample yields about 88,000 clones, approximately 85% seen once. The source material was CD4+ or CD8+ T cells sorted from blood, sampled in a trial of the OX40 agonist ivuxolimab. The receptors derive from an adult with an advanced solid tumor such as melanoma, head and neck, liver or kidney cancer.

This clone was counted only a few times. The V gene is TRBV27, the J gene TRBJ2-1; the D gene is possibly TRBD2 (7 bases). Trimming shortened V by 1 base and J by 5 bases, and 12 bases separated the two germline ends. The germline V gene has CDR1 MNHEY and CDR2 SMNVEV (reference sequence). This CDR3 region has 15 residues. The CDR3: CASSLLSGTNNEQFF. Here the CDR3 DNA reads TGTGCCAGCAGTTTATTGAGCGGGACAAACAATGAGCAGTTCTTC.

The chain is built from TRBV5-5 and TRBJ1-5; D is unclear. The V gene's germline CDR1 is SGHKS and CDR2 YYEKEE (reference sequence). Between the trimmed V and J ends, which lost 0 bases and 2 bases, there was a span of 6 bases. The CDR3 has 14 residues. CDR3 bases: TGTGCCAGCAGCTTGGTGGGCGGCAATCAGCCCCAGCATTTT. As protein: CASSLVGGNQPQHF.

This chain links TRBV9 with TRBJ2-1, with D possibly TRBD1 on 6 matching bases. The CDR3 is made up of 14 amino acids. V was cut by 5 bases and J by 8 bases, with 17 bases left in between. CDR1 is SGDLS and CDR2 is YYNGEE in the germline V gene. The CDR3 bases are TGTGCCAGCAGTCTTCATGAGAGGGGGTATGAGCAGTTCTTC. Protein product: CASSLHERGYEQFF. The full variable domain, rest sourced from reference TRBV9 and TRBJ2-1, is DSGVTQTPKHLITATGQRVTLRCSPRSGDLSVYWYQQSLDQGLQFLIQYYNGEERAKGNILERFSAQQFPDLHSELNLSSLELGDSALYFCASSLHERGYEQFFGPGTRLTVL.

V usage is TRBV7-8 and J usage is TRBJ2-2, with a tentative D call TRBD2 (5 bases). Germline V gives CDR1 SGHVS, CDR2 FQNEAQ. CDR3 size: 14 residues. Trimming removed 4 bases at V and 5 bases at J, with 11 bases between. This CDR3 reads CASSWYRGTGELFF. As DNA, the CDR3 is TGTGCCAGCAGCTGGTACAGAGGGACCGGGGAGCTGTTTTTT.

The gene calls are TRBV5-6 and TRBJ2-5, with 7 positions matching TRBD2. The CDR3 totals 13 residues. The germline CDR1 and CDR2 sequences are SGHDT and YYEEEE. V shed 3 bases and J 4 bases; nucleotides not matched to a gene: 3. The CDR3: CASSWWGGETQYF. CDR3 DNA: TGTGCCAGCAGCTGGTGGGGGGGAGAGACCCAGTACTTC.

V is TRBV27 and J is TRBJ1-1; unclear D gene. Per germline, CDR1 MNHEY and CDR2 SMNVEV (reference sequence). Deletions cut 5 bases from V and 0 bases from J, with 10 bases between. The CDR3 is 14 residues long. The CDR3 protein is CASSLDALNTEAFF. Written as DNA, the CDR3 is TGTGCCAGCAGTCTGGACGCTCTGAACACTGAAGCTTTCTTT.

This chain's CDR3 is CASSLPGQGSYEQYF. The CDR3 DNA is TGTGCCAGCAGCTTACCGGGACAGGGTAGTTACGAGCAGTACTTC. The chain carries TRBV7-8 and TRBJ2-7; the match to TRBD1 covers 9 bases. CDR3 size: 15 residues. Germline CDR1 SGHVS, CDR2 FQNEAQ. Trimming cost V 2 bases and J 4 bases; bases outside gene matches: 6.

This chain joins TRBV28 and TRBJ2-3, with 8 nucleotides matching TRBD1. The CDR3 extends over 16 amino acids. The germline V gene encodes CDR1 MDHEN and CDR2 SYDVKM. V trimming: 6 bases; J trimming: 5 bases; junction bases outside the gene matches: 13. The CDR3 sequence is CASRNPRGRGQDTQYF. In DNA form, the CDR3 reads TGTGCCAGCAGAAACCCCCGGGGCAGGGGGCAAGATACGCAGTATTTT.